This TCR beta chain stems from a study of a mutant IDH1 vaccine in newly diagnosed glioma. Study-wide context: Vaccines were first given 4-6 weeks after radiotherapy alone, or with temozolomide cycles. Before enrollment, patients got radiotherapy alone, temozolomide alone, or mostly the combination. Mean patient age was about 40 years; approximately 62% were male and around 40% female.

Using immunoSEQ multiplex PCR, the repertoire was profiled, and TCRdb retains in-frame clones only, with some absent. The repertoire has 55,000 to 70,000 clones, roughly 90% of them found once; the top ten carry more than 1.5%. The time point: week 11, during vaccination. Topical imiquimod was applied with each vaccine dose, which held 300 ug of mutant IDH1 20-mer peptide. Diagnosis in the donors showed new WHO grade 3 or 4 astrocytomas that were IDH1-mutant and ATRX-lost. This CDR3 comprises 16 residues. J was trimmed by 7 bases and V by 2 bases; bases with no gene match: 9. CDR1 and CDR2 (germline): LNHDA, SQIVND (reference sequence). In the case of this clone: What it recognizes is unknown.

The chain uses TRBV19 and TRBJ2-1; 9 bases are a match to TRBD1. The sequenced sample was PBMCs, obtained from a glioma patient whose treatment included an IDH1 peptide vaccine. The receptor was derived from a man between 40 and 49 years old with glioma. The CDR3 is CASSILTGTGRNEQFF. In nucleotides, the CDR3 is TGTGCCAGTAGTATACTCACCGGGACAGGGAGGAATGAGCAGTTCTTC.